This passage covers 32 T cell receptor beta chains from one sample sequenced in a study of response to subunit inactivated influenza vaccine. TCRdb fed the RT-PCR reads into MiXCR, producing one record per CDR3 protein. In the table there are around 540,000 distinct CDR3 sequences, 12% of which are singletons. Sequencing was performed on PBMCs from blood, taken on the day of vaccination. The receptors were sampled from a man between 45 and 60 years old who received an inactivated influenza vaccine.

This chain connects TRBV10-3 to TRBJ1-1, with TRBD1 identical over 7 bases. CDR1 ENHRY and CDR2 SYGVKD come from the germline V gene. J gave up 2 bases and V 10 bases, and 7 bases lay outside the gene matches. The CDR3 contains 13 residues. The CDR3 loop reads CATYTGDNTEAFF. The CDR3 DNA is TGTGCCACCTATACAGGGGATAACACTGAAGCTTTCTTT.

V usage is TRBV2 and J usage is TRBJ2-3; 7 nucleotides line up with TRBD2. The germline V gene encodes CDR1 SNHLY and CDR2 FYNNEI. The CDR3 extends over 16 amino acids. J lost 4 bases, V lost 6 bases, and 13 bases had no gene match. The chain's CDR3 is CASRELSTSFSDTQYF. DNA for the CDR3: TGTGCCAGCAGGGAACTTTCGACTAGCTTTTCAGATACGCAGTATTTT.

This clonotype was found a few times. This chain uses TRBV15 with TRBJ1-2; D call uncertain. Germline assignment: CDR1 LNHNV and CDR2 YYDKDF (reference sequence). V was cut by 0 bases and J by 7 bases, with 15 bases left in between. This CDR3 is built from 15 residues. The CDR3 nucleotides are TGTGCCACCAGCAGAGATCAAGGACGGACTAGTGGCTACACCTTC. Translating gives CATSRDQGRTSGYTF.

The chain has TRBV28 and TRBJ2-7; no definite D call. Germline values: CDR1 MDHEN, CDR2 SYDVKM. The germline V and J ends were trimmed by 0 bases and 2 bases, with 8 bases remaining between them. The length of the CDR3 is 14 residues. CDR3 protein: CASSLWADTYEQYF. CDR3 DNA sequence: TGTGCCAGCAGTTTATGGGCAGACACCTACGAGCAGTACTTC.

There are a few counts of this clonotype. The chain joins TRBV6-1 to TRBJ2-1, with 7 positions matching TRBD1. V lost 6 bases and J lost 2; bases outside the gene matches: 7. The CDR3 has 15 residues. CDR1 and CDR2 (germline): MNHNS, SASEGT. The CDR3 is CASSSLGTAYNEQFF. The CDR3 DNA is TGTGCCAGCAGCTCACTTGGGACAGCCTACAATGAGCAGTTCTTC.

The chain uses TRBV7-8 and TRBJ1-4; D is possibly TRBD1 (6 bases). V lost 1 base and J 3 bases, leaving 9 bases between the germline ends. The CDR3 sequence is 15 residues long. Looked up from germline, CDR1 is SGHVS and CDR2 is FQNEAQ. The CDR3 region has the DNA TGTGCCAGCAGCTTAGGACAGGTGCCTAATGAAAAACTGTTTTTT. Translated: CASSLGQVPNEKLFF.

This clonotype has just a few counts. The rearrangement uses TRBV7-2 and TRBJ1-1; a possible D gene is TRBD1 (5 bases). Germline V gene lookup returns CDR1 SGHTA and CDR2 FQGNSA. This CDR3 is 14 amino acids long. V was clipped by 2 bases and J by 4 bases, with 11 bases between them. Here the CDR3 DNA reads TGTGCCAGCAGCTTAAATGGGGCTGGCACTGAAGCTTTCTTT. Translation: CASSLNGAGTEAFF.

This clonotype was picked up a small number of times. This chain uses TRBV27 with TRBJ2-4, with a tentative D call TRBD1 (6 bases). The ends were cut back, 4 bases at V and 6 bases at J, with 10 bases in the middle. Germline CDR1 is MNHEY and CDR2 is SMNVEV (reference sequence). The CDR3 spans 13 residues. For the CDR3, the DNA is TGTGCCAGCAGTTCGGGACAAGTAAACATTCAGTACTTC. This gives the protein CASSSGQVNIQYF.

This clonotype was found many times. The chain couples TRBV24-1 to TRBJ2-4; D unresolved. V shed 9 bases and J shed 3 bases, with 5 bases lying between them. The CDR3 is 11 amino acids. Germline lookup yields CDR1 KGHDR and CDR2 SFDVKD. Here the CDR3 reads CATGFKNIQYF. CDR3 nucleotide sequence: TGTGCCACCGGCTTCAAAAACATTCAGTACTTC.

The rearrangement joins TRBV6-2 or TRBV6-3 to TRBJ1-5, with D hard to call. From germline, CDR1 is MNHEY and CDR2 SVGEGT. V lost 0 bases and J 7 bases, leaving 13 bases between the germline ends. There are 15 residues in the CDR3. CDR3 DNA sequence: TGTGCCAGCAGTTACTCTTTCGGGGTCCACCAGCCCCAGCATTTT. Translated: CASSYSFGVHQPQHF.

The rearrangement joins TRBV6-1 to TRBJ2-5; TRBD1 might be the D (6 bases). V was shortened by 5 bases and J by 4 bases, with 17 bases between the two germline ends. The CDR3 loop spans 15 amino acids. Germline V CDR1 and CDR2: MNHNS, SASEGT. The CDR3 DNA is TGTGCCAGCAGTAGCTGGGGGCGTTACGGAGAGACCCAGTACTTC. As protein: CASSSWGRYGETQYF.

The V gene is TRBV20-1, the J gene TRBJ2-2, with 9 bases identical to TRBD1. The junction had 8 bases not matched to a gene; V was cut back by 6 bases and J by 6 bases. CDR3 length equals 14 residues. The germline V gene encodes CDR1 DFQATT and CDR2 SNEGSKA (reference sequence). The CDR3 loop reads CSARDRVTAGELFF. The CDR3 DNA follows: TGCAGTGCCCGGGACAGGGTGACAGCCGGGGAGCTGTTTTTT.

This clonotype was seen repeatedly, ten times or more. V usage is TRBV5-1 and J usage is TRBJ2-5; D remains unclear. The CDR3 is 11 residues long. Germline V gives CDR1 SGHRS, CDR2 YFSETQ. Trimming removed 6 bases from V and 4 bases from J, with 7 bases in between. This CDR3 is CASMIGETQYF. DNA for the CDR3: TGCGCCAGCATGATTGGAGAGACCCAGTACTTC.

The V call is TRBV9, the J call TRBJ2-7; 8 nucleotides match TRBD2. The germline V gene encodes CDR1 SGDLS and CDR2 YYNGEE. The CDR3 is 15 amino acids. V dropped 0 bases and J dropped 7; count of bases not matched to a gene: 9. This CDR3 is CASSVEGAGASEQYF. CDR3 nucleotides: TGTGCCAGCAGCGTAGAGGGAGCGGGGGCTTCAGAGCAGTACTTC. The full variable domain, its missing parts supplied by reference TRBV9 and TRBJ2-7, is DSGVTQTPKHLITATGQRVTLRCSPRSGDLSVYWYQQSLDQGLQFLIQYYNGEERAKGNILERFSAQQFPDLHSELNLSSLELGDSALYFCASSVEGAGASEQYFGPGTRLTVT.

The rearrangement joins TRBV7-8 to TRBJ2-2; D uncertain. The germline CDR1 and CDR2 sequences are SGHVS and FQNEAQ. Trimming stripped 0 bases from V and 7 bases from J, with 9 bases between. CDR3 size: 14 residues. The CDR3, as DNA: TGTGCCAGCAGCTTAGCGCCTAAGGGCGGGGAGCTGTTTTTT. As protein: CASSLAPKGGELFF.

This clonotype was picked up many times. The chain joins TRBV29-1 to TRBJ2-1; 10 nucleotides align to TRBD2. CDR3 length equals 14 residues. J gave up 6 bases and V 4 bases, and 6 bases lay outside the gene matches. CDR1 is SQVTM and CDR2 is ANQGSEA in the germline V gene. CDR3 DNA sequence: TGCAGCGTTGCCAGCGGGGGGGCTCGCAATGAGCAGTTCTTC. It translates to CSVASGGARNEQFF.

There are many counts of this clonotype. This chain links TRBV12-3 or TRBV12-4 with TRBJ1-5; no clear D gene. The V and J ends lost 2 bases and 0 bases respectively, with 26 bases between them. The CDR3 has 21 residues. The CDR3 nucleotides are TGTGCCAGCAGTTTAACGCTCCGTGTAGGCTTGCGGCAGGATAGCAATCAGCCCCAGCATTTT. Translation gives CASSLTLRVGLRQDSNQPQHF.

This clonotype occurred a few times. The CDR3 bases are TGCGCCAGCAGCTTGGGCGGCGGGGGACAGGGGTTTTTATACGAGCAGTACTTC. It codes for CASSLGGGGQGFLYEQYF. The chain couples TRBV5-1 to TRBJ2-7; 10 nucleotides align to TRBD1. The CDR3 has 18 residues. Losses at the gene ends were 0 bases for V and 4 bases for J; bases not matched to a gene: 13. Germline V gene sequence: CDR1 SGHRS, CDR2 YFSETQ.

J is TRBJ1-3 and V is TRBV7-6; D might be TRBD1 (5 bases). CDR1 and CDR2 from the germline V gene are SGHVS and FNYEAQ. Trimming shortened V by 5 bases and J by 3 bases, and 20 bases separated the two germline ends. This CDR3 is 17 amino acids long. CDR3 bases: TGTGCCAGCAGCCTATGGCCTAAGGGGCAAGGTGGAAACACCATATATTTT. Translated: CASSLWPKGQGGNTIYF.

The rearrangement uses TRBV20-1 and TRBJ2-3; TRBD2 is a possible D gene (5 bases). This CDR3 has 13 residues. Trimming took 3 bases from V and 2 from J, leaving 9 bases between them. CDR1 and CDR2 (germline): DFQATT, SNEGSKA (reference sequence). The CDR3 loop reads CSARWETTDTQYF. CDR3 in DNA: TGCAGTGCTAGGTGGGAGACCACAGATACGCAGTATTTT.

This clonotype was seen a handful of times. The chain uses TRBV9 and TRBJ1-3; maybe TRBD1 (5 bases). Trimming stripped 1 base from V and 1 base from J, with 15 bases between. Germline loops: CDR1 SGDLS, CDR2 YYNGEE. The CDR3 spans 17 residues. CDR3 nucleotide sequence: TGTGCCAGCAGCGTAAAGCCCCAGGGTCCTTCTGGAAACACCATATATTTT. It specifies CASSVKPQGPSGNTIYF.

J is TRBJ2-7 and V is TRBV25-1; 8 bases match TRBD1. The CDR3 has 14 amino acids. Germline V gene data show CDR1 as MGHDK and CDR2 as SYGVNS. After removal of 4 bases from V and 9 bases from J, the junction contained 11 bases not matched to a gene. The DNA of the CDR3 is TGTGCCAGCAGTGGGGGACAGGCACTCCTGGGGCAGTACTTC. As protein: CASSGGQALLGQYF.

The chain is built from TRBV7-6 and TRBJ2-1, with D unclear. The germline V and J ends were trimmed by 1 base and 1 base, with 14 bases remaining between them. The CDR3 spans 17 residues. The V gene's germline CDR1 is SGHVS and CDR2 FNYEAQ. The CDR3 sequence: CASSLVGVGLSYNEQFF. DNA of the CDR3: TGTGCCAGCAGCTTAGTGGGTGTGGGTTTGTCCTACAATGAGCAGTTCTTC.

This clonotype was found many times. The rearrangement joins TRBV7-9 to TRBJ2-1; TRBD1 agrees at 7 bases. With 7 bases clipped from V and 3 bases from J, the junction kept 6 bases outside the gene matches. Germline CDR1 is SEHNR and CDR2 is FQNEAQ (reference sequence). This CDR3 is 14 amino acids long. CDR3 coding DNA: TGTGCCAGCATCCTTCAGGGGGTCTACAATGAGCAGTTCTTC. This translates into CASILQGVYNEQFF.

This clonotype was observed a few times. The chain carries TRBV20-1 and TRBJ2-5; perhaps TRBD1 as D (7 bases). CDR3 length: 13 residues. The germline V and J ends were trimmed by 8 bases and 1 base, with 14 bases remaining between them. Germline V CDR1 and CDR2: DFQATT, SNEGSKA (reference sequence). CDR3 in amino acids: CSTRGTVQETQYF. CDR3 DNA: TGCAGTACACGGGGGACAGTCCAAGAGACCCAGTACTTC.

This clonotype was counted ten times or more. This chain uses TRBV3-1 with TRBJ2-7; D not resolved. The ends were cut back, 4 bases at V and 5 bases at J, with 6 bases in the middle. The germline CDR1 and CDR2 sequences are LGHDT and YNNKEL (reference sequence). The CDR3 is 11 amino acids. This chain's CDR3 is CASSLLHEQYF. The CDR3 DNA follows: TGTGCCAGCAGCCTTCTCCACGAGCAGTACTTC.

In this sample, this clonotype turned up many times. The genes are TRBV7-2 and TRBJ2-1, with D hard to call. The length of the CDR3 is 15 residues. V gave up 7 bases and J gave up 0 bases, with 13 bases separating them. CDR1 SGHTA and CDR2 FQGNSA come from the germline V gene. As DNA, the CDR3 is TGTGCCAGCACCCCGACGTCCCTCTCCTACAATGAGCAGTTCTTC. It is translated as CASTPTSLSYNEQFF.

This clonotype was observed many times. The CDR3 DNA follows: TGTGCCAGCAGCTTTAGGCCGAGGGGCCGGCGCACTGAAGCTTTCTTT. The encoded protein is CASSFRPRGRRTEAFF. V usage is TRBV7-8 and J usage is TRBJ1-1; D possibly corresponds to TRBD1 (5 bases). Germline loops: CDR1 SGHVS, CDR2 FQNEAQ. This CDR3 is 16 amino acids long. V shed 3 bases and J shed 4 bases, with 18 bases lying between them. The full variable domain, rest sourced from reference TRBV7-8 and TRBJ1-1, is GAGVSQSPRYKVAKRGQDVALRCDPISGHVSLFWYQQALGQGPEFLTYFQNEAQLDKSGLPSDRFFAERPEGSVSTLKIQRTQQEDSAVYLCASSFRPRGRRTEAFFGQGTRLTVV.

CDR3 sequence reads: CASSGRVGANVLTF. CDR3 nucleotide sequence: TGTGCCAGCAGCGGCAGGGTTGGGGCCAACGTCCTGACTTTC. V and J are TRBV9 and TRBJ2-6; weak D call: TRBD1 (5 bases). CDR1 SGDLS and CDR2 YYNGEE come from the germline V gene. The CDR3 sequence is 14 residues long. Between the trimmed V and J ends, which lost 3 bases and 3 bases, there was a span of 7 bases.

This rearrangement joins TRBV12-3 or TRBV12-4 to TRBJ2-3; no reliable D call. The CDR3 sequence is 15 residues long. V gave up 6 bases and J gave up 4 bases, with 17 bases separating them. This chain's CDR3 is CASSHYGVIADTQYF. In nucleotides, the CDR3 is TGTGCCAGCAGCCATTACGGCGTAATAGCAGATACGCAGTATTTT.

As DNA, the CDR3 is TGTGCCAGCAGTTCACGAGGGGGCTCTCCCGGGACGGGCTTTTACGAGCAGTACTTC. This translates into CASSSRGGSPGTGFYEQYF. The chain couples TRBV27 to TRBJ2-7; 7 bases fit TRBD1. This CDR3 spans 19 amino acids. Germline V gives CDR1 MNHEY, CDR2 SMNVEV (reference sequence). The V gene end was trimmed by 4 bases and the J gene end by 4 bases; junction bases not matched to a gene: 22.

The gene calls are TRBV9 and TRBJ1-1; D gene uncertain. This CDR3 contains 16 residues. Trimming left V 3 bases short and J 1 base short, with 16 bases between. Germline V gene lookup returns CDR1 SGDLS and CDR2 YYNGEE. The DNA of the CDR3 is TGTGCCAGCAGCGACGGCTGGTCGGCCGAGAACACTGAAGCTTTCTTT. This sequence encodes CASSDGWSAENTEAFF.